This T cell receptor beta chain is from a study of post-analysis software for immune sequencing data. The overall study: Patients had relapsing-remitting, secondary progressive or progressive-relapsing multiple sclerosis; some lacked subtype.

Unique molecular identifiers featured in each of the TCR beta cDNA libraries. T cells numbering 1 to 10 million yielded 450,000 to 500,000 cDNA molecules. Using its own MiXCR run on the PCR reads, TCRdb lists one record per CDR3 protein. This sample has about 770,000 distinct CDR3 sequences; 35% to 55% occur once, and the top ten carry roughly 5%. Overall study results and limits: Compared against controls, patients with multiple sclerosis displayed significantly lower normalized Chao1 diversity. The five TRBV segments detected at higher frequency in patients than in controls included TRBV5-6, TRBV5-1 and TRBV20-1. Same-batch preparations were strongly co-clustered by F measure.

For this clonotype: Its target is unknown.

From germline, CDR1 is MNHNY and CDR2 SVGAGI (reference sequence). The CDR3 totals 13 residues. V trimming: 7 bases; J trimming: 9 bases; junction bases outside the gene matches: 8. This clonotype was obtained from a girl between 10 and 17 years old with multiple sclerosis. The sequencing input was blood. This chain uses TRBV6-6 with TRBJ2-1; 8 bases match TRBD2. CDR3 sequence reads: CASTGGAVAEQFF. The CDR3 coding sequence is TGTGCCAGCACCGGGGGGGCGGTCGCTGAGCAGTTCTTC.